This T cell receptor (beta chain) is from a study of read filtering for tumor transcriptome and immune sequencing. This clonotype was observed many times. In germline, CDR1 is MDHEN, CDR2 SYDVKM. V lost 6 bases and J 0 bases, leaving 11 bases between the germline ends. The CDR3 runs 14 residues. Molecular barcoded adaptors covering alpha/delta and beta/gamma chains were used on around 370 ng RNA. TCRdb ran MiXCR on the reads and lists one entry per CDR3 protein. The table has around 31,000 distinct CDR3 sequences, approximately 17% seen once. The sequenced sample consisted of a population of CD138-negative cells sorted from bone marrow. The receptor was derived from a donor at least 40 years old with multiple myeloma. V gene TRBV28 combines with J gene TRBJ1-1; perhaps TRBD1 as D (5 bases). The CDR3 coding sequence is TGTGCCAGCAGCCCGGGGCCGATGAACACTGAAGCTTTCTTT. It specifies CASSPGPMNTEAFF. The variable domain in full, completed from reference TRBV28 and TRBJ1-1, reads DVKVTQSSRYLVKRTGEKVFLECVQDMDHENMFWYRQDPGLGLRLIYFSYDVKMKEKGDIPEGYSVSREKKERFSLILESASTNQTSMYLCASSPGPMNTEAFFGQGTRLTVV.